This T cell receptor (beta chain) was recorded in a study of cytomegalovirus exposure and HLA in healthy donors. The study's findings and limits: A later analysis appeared to link common viral pathogens to several of the most significant clusters. In vitro assays verified that three CMV-associated chains recognized CMV antigens specifically. In the analysis, some V segments, TRBV6-2 and TRBV6-3 included, were excluded as indistinguishable.

Germline CDR1 SGHRS, CDR2 YFSETQ. The length of the CDR3 is 17 residues. The V gene end was trimmed by 5 bases and the J gene end by 0 bases; junction bases not matched to a gene: 9. 60 Vbeta and 13 Jbeta primers were used in PCR. TCRdb keeps only in-frame clones here, not all; method: immunoSEQ multiplex PCR. The repertoire has about 130,000 clones, approximately 80% of them found once; the top ten carry about 4%. Comment on this clone: Its specificity is not known.

Material for sequencing was PBMCs. The receptor was derived from a woman in her forties in good health and CMV-seronegative. The rearrangement links TRBV5-1 to TRBJ2-1, with 9 nucleotides matching TRBD2. In DNA, the CDR3 is TGCGCCAGCAGGCCCCTGACTAGCGGCAGCTCCTACAATGAGCAGTTCTTC. Translating it yields CASRPLTSGSSYNEQFF.